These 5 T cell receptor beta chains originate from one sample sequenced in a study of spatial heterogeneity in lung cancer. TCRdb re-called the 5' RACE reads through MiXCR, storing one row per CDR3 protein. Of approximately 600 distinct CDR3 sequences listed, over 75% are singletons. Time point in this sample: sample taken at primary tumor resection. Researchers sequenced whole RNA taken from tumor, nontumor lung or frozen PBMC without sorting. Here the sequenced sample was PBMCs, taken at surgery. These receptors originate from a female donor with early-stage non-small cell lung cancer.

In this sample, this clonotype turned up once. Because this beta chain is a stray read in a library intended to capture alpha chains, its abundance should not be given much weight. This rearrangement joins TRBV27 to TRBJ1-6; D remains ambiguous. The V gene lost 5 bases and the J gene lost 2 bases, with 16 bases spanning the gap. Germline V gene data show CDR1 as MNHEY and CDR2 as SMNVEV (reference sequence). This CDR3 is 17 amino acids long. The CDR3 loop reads CASSRAPGSPYNSPLHF. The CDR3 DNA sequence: TGTGCCAGCAGTCGGGCGCCGGGTTCCCCCTATAATTCACCCCTCCACTTT.

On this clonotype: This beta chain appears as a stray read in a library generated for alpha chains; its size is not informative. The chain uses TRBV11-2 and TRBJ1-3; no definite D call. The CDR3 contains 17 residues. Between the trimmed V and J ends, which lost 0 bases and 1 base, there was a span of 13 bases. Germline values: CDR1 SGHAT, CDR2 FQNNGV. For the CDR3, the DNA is TGTGCCAGCAGCTTAGAAACCGCTAGCTGGTCTGGAAACACCATATATTTT. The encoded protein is CASSLETASWSGNTIYF.

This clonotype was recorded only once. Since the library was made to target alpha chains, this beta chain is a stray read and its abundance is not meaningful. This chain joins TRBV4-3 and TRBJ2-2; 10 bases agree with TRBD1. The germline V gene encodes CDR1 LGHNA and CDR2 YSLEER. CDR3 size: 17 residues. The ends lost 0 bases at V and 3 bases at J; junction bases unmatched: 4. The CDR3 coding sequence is TGCGCCAGCAGCCAAGATCTTGGACAGGGGGACACCGGGGAGCTGTTTTTT. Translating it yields CASSQDLGQGDTGELFF.

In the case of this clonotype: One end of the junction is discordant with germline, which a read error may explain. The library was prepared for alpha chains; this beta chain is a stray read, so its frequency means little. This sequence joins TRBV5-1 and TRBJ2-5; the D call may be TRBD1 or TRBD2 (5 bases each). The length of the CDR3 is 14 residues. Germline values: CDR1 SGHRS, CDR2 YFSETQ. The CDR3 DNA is TGCGCTAGCAGCTTGCAGGCAGGGACGGAGACCCAGTACTTC. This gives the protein CASSLQAGTETQYF.

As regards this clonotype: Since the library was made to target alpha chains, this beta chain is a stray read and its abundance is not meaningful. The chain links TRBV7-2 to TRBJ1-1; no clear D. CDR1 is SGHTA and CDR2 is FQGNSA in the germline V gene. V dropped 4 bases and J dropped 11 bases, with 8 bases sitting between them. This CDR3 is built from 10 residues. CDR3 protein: CASSSQTAFF. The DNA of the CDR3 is TGTGCCAGCAGCTCCCAAACGGCTTTCTTT.